A single sample gave rise to the 10 T cell receptor beta chains below, sequenced in a study of blood T cells in healthy people across ages. A second PCR of about 7 to 12 cycles used a sample-barcoded 5' primer and a J-beta primer mix. TCRdb re-analysed the 5' RACE reads in MiXCR, keeping a single row per CDR3 protein. The top ten clones hold roughly 37% of a sample with roughly 720,000 distinct CDR3 sequences, about 53% of them seen once. The sequenced sample was blood. All receptors derive from a man at least 80 years old in good health.

This clonotype turned up a few times. The chain uses TRBV12-3 or TRBV12-4 and TRBJ1-5, with D perhaps TRBD1 (5 bases). The V and J ends lost 3 bases and 7 bases respectively, with 19 bases between them. The CDR3 has 16 amino acids. CDR3: CASSFWAGTGGQPQHF. The CDR3 DNA follows: TGTGCCAGCAGTTTTTGGGCAGGGACTGGGGGGCAGCCCCAGCATTTT.

J is TRBJ2-5 and V is TRBV10-3, with 8 bases lining up with TRBD2. The DNA end is more similar to TRBJ2-7, so the J call may be wrong. Germline CDR1 ENHRY, CDR2 SYGVKD. The CDR3 totals 17 residues. The CDR3 DNA reads TGTGCCATCAGTGAGACCAAGGAGATAGCGGGGCTCTACGAGCAGTACTTC. Its translation is CAISETKEIAGLYEQYF.

This clonotype turned up a few times. The rearrangement joins TRBV7-2 to TRBJ1-4; the D is unclear. The CDR3 totals 16 residues. CDR1 is SGHTA and CDR2 is FQGNSA in the germline V gene. V lost 5 bases, J lost 0 bases, and 13 bases lay in between. The CDR3 loop is CASSPRTGATNEKLFF. The CDR3, as DNA: TGTGCCAGCAGCCCCAGGACCGGGGCAACTAATGAAAAACTGTTTTTT.

This chain uses TRBV4-1 with TRBJ2-3; D may correspond to TRBD1 or TRBD2 (5 bases each). This CDR3 has 17 residues. Trimming pared 1 base from V and 0 bases from J, leaving 14 bases between. Germline V gene lookup returns CDR1 MGHRA and CDR2 YSYEKL. DNA of the CDR3: TGCGCCAGCAGCCAAGCCATCCGGGGCGGGAGCACAGATACGCAGTATTTT. Protein sequence: CASSQAIRGGSTDTQYF.

With respect to this clonotype: Since a much larger clone is just one base distant, this may be a read error. The CDR3 protein is CASRTGEYGYTF. In nucleotides, the CDR3 is TGTGCCAGCAGAACAGGGGAATATGGCTACACCTTC. J is TRBJ1-2 and V is TRBV6-5, with 7 bases aligning to TRBD1. Germline CDR1 is MNHEY and CDR2 is SVGAGI. The CDR3 contains 12 residues. V gave up 6 bases and J gave up 5 bases; unmatched junction bases: 3.

The genes are TRBV29-1 and TRBJ2-1; TRBD2 aligns across 10 bases. Per the germline V gene, CDR1 is SQVTM and CDR2 is ANQGSEA. The CDR3 covers 14 residues. Trimming removed 6 bases from V and 3 bases from J; junction bases left unmatched: 5. CDR3 amino acids: CSVSGTSDYNEQFF. CDR3 DNA: TGCAGCGTATCCGGGACTAGCGACTACAATGAGCAGTTCTTC.

J is TRBJ2-1 and V is TRBV6-4; the D is unclear. Looked up from germline, CDR1 is MRHNA and CDR2 is SNTAGT. The CDR3 is 15 residues long. With 10 bases removed from V and 1 base from J, the gap between germline ends came to 17 bases. CDR3 amino acids: CAIASRWGSYNEQFF. The CDR3 DNA follows: TGTGCCATCGCTTCTAGGTGGGGTTCCTACAATGAGCAGTTCTTC.

The chain recombines TRBV5-4 with TRBJ2-5; TRBD2 agrees at 9 bases. CDR3 length: 16 residues. Germline lookup yields CDR1 SGHNT and CDR2 YYREEE (reference sequence). V was clipped by 0 bases and J by 7 bases; unmatched bases: 10. The CDR3 DNA is TGTGCCAGCAGCTTGGATTTGGGACTAGCTAAGGGGACCCAGTACTTC. Translating gives CASSLDLGLAKGTQYF.

This chain links TRBV5-6 with TRBJ2-1, with a weak D call TRBD2 (5 bases). The CDR3 runs to 15 residues. V was trimmed by 4 bases and J by 6 bases, leaving 17 bases between them. CDR1 and CDR2 from the germline V gene are SGHDT and YYEEEE. As DNA, the CDR3 is TGTGCCAGCAGCCTTACTAGTAGTTTTGTCAATGAGCAGTTCTTC. As protein: CASSLTSSFVNEQFF.

This clonotype showed up just a few times. The chain is built from TRBV12-3 or TRBV12-4 and TRBJ2-7; perhaps TRBD1 as D (6 bases). The CDR3 is 13 amino acids. V lost 6 bases, J lost 2 bases, and 11 bases lay in between. The CDR3 coding sequence is TGTGCCAGCAGCTACAGGGTCCCCTACGAGCAGTACTTC. The encoded protein is CASSYRVPYEQYF.